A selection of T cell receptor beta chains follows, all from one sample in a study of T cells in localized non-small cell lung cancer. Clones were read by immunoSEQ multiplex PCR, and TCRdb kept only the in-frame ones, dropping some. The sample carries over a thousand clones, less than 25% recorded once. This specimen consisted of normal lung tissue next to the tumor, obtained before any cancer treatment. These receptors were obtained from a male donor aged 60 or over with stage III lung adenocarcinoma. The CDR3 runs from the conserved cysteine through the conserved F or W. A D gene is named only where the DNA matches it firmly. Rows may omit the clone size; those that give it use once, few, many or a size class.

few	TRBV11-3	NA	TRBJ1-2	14	TGTGCCAGCAGCTTAGAGGTCGGCGACTATGGCTACACCTTC	CASSLEVGDYGYTF
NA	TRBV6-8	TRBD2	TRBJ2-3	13	TGTGCCAGCAGTTACTCCGGGGGGAAGGCGCAGTATTTT	CASSYSGGKAQYF
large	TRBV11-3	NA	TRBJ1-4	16	TGTGCCAGCAGCTTGGGTTTTGGGGGTGTCGCTGAAAAACTGTTTTTT	CASSLGFGGVAEKLFF
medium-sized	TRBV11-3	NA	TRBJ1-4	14	TGTGCCAGCAGCTTGGCCATAGAGCCAGAAAAACTGTTTTTT	CASSLAIEPEKLFF
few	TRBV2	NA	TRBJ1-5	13	TGTGCCAGCAGTTGGACAACCAATCAGCCCCAGCATTTT	CASSWTTNQPQHF
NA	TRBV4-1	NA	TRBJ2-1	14	TGCGCCAGCAGCCAAGGCGAGGCCTACAATGAGCAGTTCTTC	CASSQGEAYNEQFF
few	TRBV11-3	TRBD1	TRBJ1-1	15	TGTGCCAGCAGTTTTTGGACAGGGCGGGGCACTGAAGCTTTCTTT	CASSFWTGRGTEAFF
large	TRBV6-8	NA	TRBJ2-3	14	TGTGCCAGCAGTGAGATAGGTAGCACAGATACGCAGTATTTT	CASSEIGSTDTQYF
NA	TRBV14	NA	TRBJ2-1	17	TGTGCCAGCAGCTTATACAAACTTCTAAGCTCCTACAATGAGCAGTTCTTC	CASSLYKLLSSYNEQFF
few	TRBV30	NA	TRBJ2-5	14	TGTGCCTGGAGTGTGCAGGGATCCGGAGAGACCCAGTACTTC	CAWSVQGSGETQYF
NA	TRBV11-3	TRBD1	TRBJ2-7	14	TGTGCCAGCAGCTCATCGACAGGGATCGTCGAGCAGTACTTC	CASSSSTGIVEQYF
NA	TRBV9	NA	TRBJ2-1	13	TGTGCCAGCAGCGTTCTCCATGACAATGAGCAGTTCTTC	CASSVLHDNEQFF
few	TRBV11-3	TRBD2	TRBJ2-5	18	TGTGCCAGCAGCGGAGGCATGAGCGGGGGGGCTACCCAAGAGACCCAGTACTTC	CASSGGMSGGATQETQYF
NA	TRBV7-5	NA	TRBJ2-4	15	TGTGCCAGCAGCCCATACCAGGGGCGACAAAACATTCAGTACTTC	CASSPYQGRQNIQYF
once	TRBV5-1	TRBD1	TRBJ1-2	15	TGCGCCAGCAGCTTGGAGCAGGGACAGAATTATGGCTACACCTTC	CASSLEQGQNYGYTF
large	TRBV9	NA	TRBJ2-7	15	TGTGCCAGCAGCCAGGCCCGCTCCGGGTCCTACGAGCAGTACTTC	CASSQARSGSYEQYF